The present T cell receptor (beta chain) was sequenced within a study of blood T cells in healthy people across ages. Notes on the study in general: CMV infection status of these donors was not known. Per-million-T-cell TCR beta diversity fell roughly linearly with age.

Caucasian individuals from Russia who were healthy and aged 6 to 90 acted as donors. Of note for this clonotype: What it recognizes is unknown.

The second PCR ran roughly 6 to 12 cycles with a sample-barcoded 5' primer and J-beta primers. Each cDNA molecule was tagged by a template-switch adaptor that had 12 random nucleotides. From the 5' RACE reads, TCRdb called clonotypes with MiXCR, one entry per CDR3 protein. The table includes around 1,900,000 distinct CDR3 sequences, about 39% detected once. The receptor's source is a human donor in good health. Material for sequencing was blood.

CDR3 protein: CASSYRGSFNEQFF. The CDR3 DNA sequence: TGTGCCAGCAGCTACAGGGGATCATTTAATGAGCAGTTCTTC. The chain recombines TRBV11-2 with TRBJ2-1; 7 bases fit TRBD1. Germline CDR1 is SGHAT and CDR2 is FQNNGV. V lost 4 bases, J lost 7 bases, and 7 bases stayed unmatched. The CDR3 contains 14 residues.